A selection of T cell receptor beta chains follows, all from one sample in a study of beta chain features in type 1 diabetes. Assay: immunoSEQ multiplex PCR; the TCRdb copy retains only in-frame clones and omits some. The sample contains over 300,000 clones, 6.5% to 10% of which appear only once. The specimen sequenced was central memory CD4+ T cells from blood. These receptors were obtained from a woman aged 18-35 years in good health. Both conserved end residues are part of each CDR3. Fields, in order: CDR3 protein, CDR3 DNA, V gene, J gene, clone size, D gene. The D gene is left open where the match is weak. Clone size is given for some rows only: seen once, a few or many times, or a class if the clone is expanded.

CDR3: CASSETLAGIGTQYF
DNA: TGCGCCAGCAGTGAGACACTAGCGGGGATAGGTACGCAGTATTTT
V: TRBV10-2
J: TRBJ2-3
size: few
D: TRBD2

CDR3: CASSSWMGGSYNEQFF
DNA: TGTGCCAGCAGCTCCTGGATGGGTGGGTCCTACAATGAGCAGTTCTTC
V: TRBV7-2
J: TRBJ2-1
size: many
D: -

CDR3: CASSPRTNEKLFF
DNA: TGTGCCAGCTCACCAAGAACTAATGAAAAACTGTTTTTT
V: TRBV18
J: TRBJ1-4
size: few
D: -

CDR3: CAISSGYQETQYF
DNA: TGTGCCATCAGTAGCGGTTACCAAGAGACCCAGTACTTC
V: TRBV10-3
J: TRBJ2-5
size: many
D: -

CDR3: CASRSRLAGIYNEQFF
DNA: TGTGCCAGCAGATCTAGACTAGCGGGGATCTACAATGAGCAGTTCTTC
V: TRBV11-2
J: TRBJ2-1
size: many
D: TRBD2

CDR3: CASSPAQSSYNEQFF
DNA: TGTGCCAGCTCACCCGCCCAGAGCTCCTACAATGAGCAGTTCTTC
V: TRBV18
J: TRBJ2-1
size: few
D: -

CDR3: CASSLAGQGNTDTQYF
DNA: TGTGCCAGCAGCTTAGCCGGACAGGGCAACACAGATACGCAGTATTTT
V: TRBV11-2
J: TRBJ2-3
size: few
D: TRBD1

CDR3: CAIRLAQGGAEAFF
DNA: TGTGCCATCAGACTAGCGCAAGGGGGGGCTGAAGCTTTCTTT
V: TRBV10-3
J: TRBJ1-1
size: few
D: -

CDR3: CASRTNEKLFF
DNA: TGTGCCAGCAGGACAAATGAAAAACTGTTTTTT
V: TRBV6-5
J: TRBJ1-4
size: -
D: -

CDR3: CASSPTGTGEETQYF
DNA: TGTGCCAGCAGCCCTACCGGGACAGGGGAAGAGACCCAGTACTTC
V: TRBV28
J: TRBJ2-5
size: -
D: TRBD1

CDR3: CAISGGSTGHEQYF
DNA: TGTGCCATCAGTGGGGGGTCCACGGGTCACGAGCAGTACTTC
V: TRBV10-3
J: TRBJ2-7
size: -
D: -

CDR3: CASSLTGGAGTEAFF
DNA: TGTGCCAGCAGCTTGACAGGGGGCGCGGGCACTGAAGCTTTCTTT
V: TRBV7-3
J: TRBJ1-1
size: few
D: TRBD1

CDR3: CASSPPPFNQPQHF
DNA: TGTGCCAGCAGCCCCCCCCCTTTTAATCAGCCCCAGCATTTT
V: TRBV6-6
J: TRBJ1-5
size: -
D: -

CDR3: CASSMDRGAYNEQFF
DNA: TGTGCCAGTAGTATGGATCGGGGGGCCTACAATGAGCAGTTCTTC
V: TRBV19
J: TRBJ2-1
size: many
D: TRBD2

CDR3: CASSQSRALFGYTF
DNA: TGTGCCAGCAGCCAATCCAGGGCGCTCTTTGGCTACACCTTC
V: TRBV16
J: TRBJ1-2
size: few
D: -

CDR3: CASSSGTGGYNEQFF
DNA: TGTGCCAGCAGCTCCGGGACAGGGGGCTACAATGAGCAGTTCTTC
V: TRBV7-2
J: TRBJ2-1
size: few
D: TRBD1

CDR3: CASSLTGRSNQPQHF
DNA: TGTGCCAGCAGCTTAACGGGGCGGAGCAATCAGCCCCAGCATTTT
V: TRBV11-2
J: TRBJ1-5
size: many
D: -

CDR3: CASSRDRGLYGYTF
DNA: TGCGCCAGCAGCCGGGACAGGGGCCTCTATGGCTACACCTTC
V: TRBV10-1
J: TRBJ1-2
size: -
D: TRBD1

CDR3: CASTIVGTHGYTF
DNA: TGTGCCAGCACTATCGTAGGGACACATGGCTACACCTTC
V: TRBV6-1
J: TRBJ1-2
size: -
D: -

CDR3: CASSQRTGTNTEAFF
DNA: TGTGCCAGCAGCCAGCGGACAGGGACCAACACTGAAGCTTTCTTT
V: TRBV11-1
J: TRBJ1-1
size: many
D: TRBD1

CDR3: CASRREDTAKQFF
DNA: TGTGCCAGCCGACGGGAGGACACCGCGAAGCAGTTCTTC
V: TRBV4-2
J: TRBJ2-1
size: -
D: TRBD2

CDR3: CASSLAQVLNNEQFF
DNA: TGCGCCAGCAGCTTGGCACAGGTTCTTAACAATGAGCAGTTCTTC
V: TRBV5-1
J: TRBJ2-1
size: -
D: -

CDR3: CASSLEVGLAGYEQFF
DNA: TGTGCCAGCAGCTTGGAAGTCGGGCTAGCGGGTTATGAGCAGTTCTTC
V: TRBV5-4
J: TRBJ2-1
size: -
D: TRBD2

CDR3: CATPLRTDTQYF
DNA: TGCGCCACTCCCCTCCGCACAGATACGCAGTATTTT
V: TRBV23-1
J: TRBJ2-3
size: -
D: -

CDR3: CASSNRGETFF
DNA: TGTGCCAGCAGTAACAGGGGGGAGACTTTCTTT
V: TRBV2
J: TRBJ1-1
size: many
D: TRBD1

CDR3: CASSYEGYNKGEAFF
DNA: TGTGCCAGCAGTTATGAGGGTTACAATAAGGGTGAAGCTTTCTTT
V: TRBV6-5
J: TRBJ1-1
size: few
D: -

CDR3: CASSEAQGVYYEQYF
DNA: TGTGCCAGCAGTGAGGCCCAAGGGGTATATTACGAGCAGTACTTC
V: TRBV25-1
J: TRBJ2-7
size: few
D: -

CDR3: CASSLQGFGYEQYF
DNA: TGTGCCAGCAGCTTACAGGGTTTTGGCTACGAGCAGTACTTC
V: TRBV7-2
J: TRBJ2-7
size: -
D: -

CDR3: CASSEQRGYEQYF
DNA: TGTGCCAGCAGTGAGCAAAGGGGGTACGAGCAGTACTTC
V: TRBV6-1
J: TRBJ2-7
size: -
D: -

CDR3: CTSSRTTTNGTDTQYF
DNA: TGCACCAGCAGCCGCACGACTACCAACGGCACAGATACGCAGTATTTT
V: TRBV1
J: TRBJ2-3
size: few
D: -

CDR3: CASSRDGGIGGQPQHF
DNA: TGTGCCAGCAGCCGGGACGGGGGAATTGGGGGTCAGCCCCAGCATTTT
V: TRBV7-2
J: TRBJ1-5
size: -
D: -

CDR3: CASSQEGASISNTGELFF
DNA: TGTGCCAGCAGCCAAGAAGGGGCTAGCATATCGAACACCGGGGAGCTGTTTTTT
V: TRBV4-2
J: TRBJ2-2
size: -
D: -